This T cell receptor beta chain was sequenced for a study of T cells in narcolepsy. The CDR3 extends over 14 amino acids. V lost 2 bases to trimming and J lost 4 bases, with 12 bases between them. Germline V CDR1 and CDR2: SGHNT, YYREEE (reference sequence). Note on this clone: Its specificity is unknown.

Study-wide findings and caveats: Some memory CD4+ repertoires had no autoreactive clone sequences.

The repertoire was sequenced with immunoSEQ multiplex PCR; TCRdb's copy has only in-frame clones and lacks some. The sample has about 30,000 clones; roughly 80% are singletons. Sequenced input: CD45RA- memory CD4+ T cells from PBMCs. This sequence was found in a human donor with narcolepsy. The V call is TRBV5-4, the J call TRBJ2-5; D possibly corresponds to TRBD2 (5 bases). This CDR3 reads CASSFVSEVETQYF. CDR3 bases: TGTGCCAGCAGCTTCGTTAGCGAGGTAGAGACCCAGTACTTC.